This T cell receptor beta chain was captured by sequencing in a study of cytomegalovirus exposure and HLA in healthy donors. Across the whole study: Some 200 million T cells yielded 90 million to 130 million unique TCR beta sequences, as an earlier analysis found. Study results and caveats: Later analysis associated a missense DCLRE1C variant with TCR beta V- and J-gene trimming.

This clone was seen a handful of times. Its antigen remains unknown. CDR3 length equals 16 residues. Trimming pared 1 base from V and 4 bases from J, leaving 13 bases between. Germline V CDR1 and CDR2: LGHNA, YNFKEQ. 13 Jbeta primers and 60 Vbeta primers were used for the PCR. Profiled with immunoSEQ multiplex PCR; TCRdb holds only in-frame clones, not every one. The table lists about 130,000 clones, about 74% of them singletons. This sequence was found in a woman in her forties or fifties in good health and CMV-seropositive. V is TRBV4-2 and J is TRBJ1-4; a weak D match, TRBD1 (5 bases). The sequencing sample was made of PBMCs. The CDR3 reads CASSQGSGQINEKLFF. DNA of the CDR3: TGTGCCAGCAGCCAAGGTTCAGGGCAGATTAATGAAAAACTGTTTTTT.